This T cell receptor (beta chain) was captured by sequencing in a study of monozygotic twins with inflammatory bowel disease. TCRdb reanalyzed the 5' RACE reads and collapses them to one entry per CDR3 protein, without DNA. The data include some 150,000 distinct CDR3 sequences; the top ten clones carry 2.4%. This CDR3 region has 16 residues. Per the germline V gene, CDR1 is MDHEN and CDR2 is SYDVKM. General observations from the study: People with IBD had fewer clonotypes in common with others than healthy twins did, especially with disease activity.

Notes on this clonotype: What it recognizes is unknown.

The specimen was blood. This sequence was found in a human donor with ulcerative colitis or Crohn's disease, or a healthy co-twin of an affected twin (not recorded which). The chain recombines TRBV28 with TRBJ2-3. Here the CDR3 reads CASGQLGGASTDTQYF. The full variable domain, rest sourced from reference TRBV28 and TRBJ2-3, is DVKVTQSSRYLVKRTGEKVFLECVQDMDHENMFWYRQDPGLGLRLIYFSYDVKMKEKGDIPEGYSVSREKKERFSLILESASTNQTSMYLCASGQLGGASTDTQYFGPGTRLTVL.